The sequence of this T cell receptor beta chain was determined in a study of regulatory T cells in long-lasting Graves disease. Looking at the study overall: Persistent Graves' disease denoted over 5 years of antithyroid drugs plus positive TSH receptor antibodies. Findings of the study overall: TRBV28 was favored in persistent disease, as were TRBJ1-2 and TRBJ2-5.

Noted time point: persistent/refractory GD, antithyroid drugs over 5 years with positive TRAb. PBMCs were the source of the RNA used for TCR sequencing. Graves' disease was diagnosed by American Thyroid Association guidelines. To make TCR beta libraries, researchers used iRepertoire HTBI primers and Arm-PCR of CDR3 regions. TCRdb used MiXCR to reprocess the multiplex PCR reads, holding one entry per CDR3 protein. The table includes some 370,000 distinct CDR3 sequences, less than 30% detected once. This clonotype has at least ten counts. What it binds is unknown. The CDR3 loop spans 13 amino acids. Trimming took 4 bases from V and 1 from J, leaving 10 bases between them. Germline V gene data show CDR1 as SQVTM and CDR2 as ANQGSEA.

This specimen consisted of peripheral blood mononuclear cells (PBMCs), obtained when the disease was refractory, from a patient treated with antithyroid drugs. The genes are TRBV29-1 and TRBJ2-5; unclear D gene. The source of this sequence is a woman aged 40 to 49 with Graves disease. CDR3 in amino acids: CSVVLGSQETQYF. DNA of the CDR3: TGCAGCGTTGTGTTGGGCAGCCAAGAGACCCAGTACTTC.